This paragraph covers one TCR beta chain sequence. Antigen: not known. Per the original methods: After removing out-of-frame reads, around 2,000,000 distinct TCRbeta sequences remained. Clones were sequenced by immunoSEQ multiplex PCR, and TCRdb holds only the in-frame ones, with some missing. D and trimming were read from the DNA, whereas the V and J calls and clone size are those reported in that table. The sample lists some 67,000 clones, about 75% occurring once. The entry originates in a study of memory CD4+ T cells and cytomegalovirus serostatus. The sort gate was single viable CD3+CD4+CD8-CD45RO+ cells for memory CD4+ T cells. The germline V and J ends were trimmed by 0 bases and 0 bases, with 9 bases remaining between them. The CDR3 is 15 residues long. Germline lookup yields CDR1 SGHRS and CDR2 YFSETQ. Findings of the study overall: A US-trained random forest predicted CMV serostatus with median AUC around 0.91.

The sequence came from an adult in good health and CMV-seropositive. The chain joins TRBV5-1 to TRBJ1-1, with a tentative D call TRBD1 (6 bases). Sequenced: memory CD4+ T cells from blood. The CDR3 DNA reads TGCGCCAGCAGCTTGGTAGGGGGGGTGAACACTGAAGCTTTCTTT. This codes for CASSLVGGVNTEAFF.